This passage covers 22 T cell receptor beta chains from one sample sequenced in a study of T-cell memory formation after mild COVID-19. TCRdb passed the 5' RACE reads through MiXCR, listing each CDR3 protein once. This table holds 580,000 or so distinct CDR3 sequences, around 15% found once. The sample taken for sequencing was PBMCs or a T cell subset sorted from them (not recorded which). Receptors were obtained from an adult woman who had mild COVID-19 (a few samples of this study predate the infection). Cell type and time point are not known.

This clonotype was seen more than once but under ten times. The rearrangement links TRBV5-1 to TRBJ1-2, with D possibly being TRBD1 (6 bases). Trimming removed 0 bases at V and 2 bases at J, with 11 bases between. The CDR3 extends over 15 amino acids. Germline V lookup: CDR1 SGHRS, CDR2 YFSETQ. The CDR3 loop reads CASSLGQAKNYGYTF. Here the CDR3 DNA reads TGCGCCAGCAGCTTGGGACAGGCAAAGAACTATGGCTACACCTTC.

The table lists this clonotype with a few counts. The chain links TRBV5-1 to TRBJ2-7; TRBD2 matches at 7 bases. Germline values: CDR1 SGHRS, CDR2 YFSETQ. This CDR3 contains 15 residues. After removal of 3 bases from V and 0 bases from J, the junction contained 6 bases not matched to a gene. CDR3 sequence reads: CASSSYGGNSYEQYF. Here the CDR3 DNA reads TGCGCCAGCAGCTCGTACGGGGGGAACTCCTACGAGCAGTACTTC. Looking up the rest from reference TRBV5-1 and TRBJ2-7 gives the full variable domain: KAGVTQTPRYLIKTRGQQVTLSCSPISGHRSVSWYQQTPGQGLQFLFEYFSETQRNKGNFPGRFSGRQFSNSRSEMNVSTLELGDSALYLCASSSYGGNSYEQYFGPGTRLTVT.

This clonotype was observed many times. The chain uses TRBV18 and TRBJ2-1; a weak D match, TRBD1 (6 bases). Trimming stripped 4 bases from V and 6 bases from J, with 16 bases between. Germline CDR1 is KGHSH and CDR2 is LQKENI. The CDR3 spans 15 residues. For the CDR3, the DNA is TGTGCCAGCTCACTCTCGAGGGGGTACCTCAATGAGCAGTTCTTC. Residues: CASSLSRGYLNEQFF.

In this sample, this clonotype turned up a few times. V gene TRBV20-1 combines with J gene TRBJ1-1, with TRBD1 matching over 7 bases. With V trimmed by 5 bases and J by 0 bases, 12 bases remained unmatched. The CDR3 is 16 amino acids. In germline, CDR1 is DFQATT, CDR2 SNEGSKA (reference sequence). The DNA for the CDR3 is TGCAGTGCTGGCTCACCGGGACAGACCATGAACACTGAAGCTTTCTTT. This translates into CSAGSPGQTMNTEAFF.

This clonotype has a handful of counts. The chain links TRBV4-3 to TRBJ1-1, with 8 bases lining up with TRBD1. The germline gives CDR1 LGHNA, CDR2 YSLEER. Trimming cost V 1 base and J 2 bases; bases outside gene matches: 3. The length of the CDR3 is 15 residues. The chain's CDR3 is CASSQGPGGNTEAFF. As DNA, the CDR3 is TGCGCCAGCAGCCAAGGACCAGGGGGCAACACTGAAGCTTTCTTT.

The chain has TRBV18 and TRBJ1-2; the D gene is possibly TRBD1 (5 bases). V lost 3 bases and J lost 5, with 16 bases in between. CDR1 and CDR2 (germline): KGHSH, LQKENI. CDR3 length: 15 amino acids. The CDR3 reads CASSPGGRAGYGYTF. As DNA, the CDR3 is TGTGCCAGCTCACCCGGTGGCAGGGCAGGGTATGGCTACACCTTC.

This clonotype has just a few counts. The V and J genes are TRBV7-8 and TRBJ2-1; 8 bases map to TRBD2. The CDR3 consists of 16 residues. The trim removed 4 bases at V and 4 bases at J, leaving 9 bases unmatched. Per the germline V gene, CDR1 is SGHVS and CDR2 is FQNEAQ. CDR3 in DNA: TGTGCCAGCAGCTCCCCCTCCGGGAGGGATTACAATGAGCAGTTCTTC. Residues: CASSSPSGRDYNEQFF.

V usage is TRBV29-1 and J usage is TRBJ1-1; no definite D call. V was cut by 4 bases and J by 0 bases, with 9 bases left in between. The germline gives CDR1 SQVTM, CDR2 ANQGSEA. CDR3 length: 13 residues. CDR3 bases: TGCAGCGTTGGACGGACCCTGAACACTGAAGCTTTCTTT. Protein: CSVGRTLNTEAFF.

The table lists this clonotype with a few counts. The chain uses TRBV5-5 and TRBJ1-3; TRBD1 matches at 9 bases. The germline V gene has CDR1 SGHKS and CDR2 YYEKEE (reference sequence). There are 14 residues in the CDR3. V shed 3 bases, J shed 7 bases, and the junction held 5 bases outside the gene matches. Here the CDR3 DNA reads TGTGCCAGCAGCTCAACAGGGGGCTGGAACACCATATATTTT. Amino acid sequence: CASSSTGGWNTIYF.

The chain recombines TRBV12-3 or TRBV12-4 with TRBJ1-2, with D possibly matching TRBD1 (6 bases). V shed 7 bases and J shed 4 bases, with 13 bases lying between them. This CDR3 is built from 13 residues. In nucleotides, the CDR3 is TGTGCCAGCAACCCAGGGGTCCCCTATGGCTACACCTTC. This translates into CASNPGVPYGYTF.

This clonotype showed up many times. The V call is TRBV9, the J call TRBJ2-1; 7 positions agree with TRBD2. Trimming at V came to 0 bases and at J to 0 bases, leaving 3 bases not matched to a gene. The CDR3 runs 16 residues. From germline, CDR1 is SGDLS and CDR2 YYNGEE. The CDR3 nucleotides read TGTGCCAGCAGCGTAGGGGGAGGGAGCTCCTACAATGAGCAGTTCTTC. Amino acid sequence: CASSVGGGSSYNEQFF.

V usage is TRBV12-3 or TRBV12-4 and J usage is TRBJ2-1, with D possibly being TRBD1 (5 bases). This CDR3 spans 13 amino acids. Trimming shortened V by 3 bases and J by 8 bases, and 11 bases separated the two germline ends. CDR3 DNA sequence: TGTGCCAGCAGTTTCGACAGCCGCGATGAGCAGTTCTTC. Its protein is CASSFDSRDEQFF.

This clonotype was detected many times. The chain combines TRBV12-3 or TRBV12-4 with TRBJ1-5; the D is unclear. This CDR3 region has 13 residues. Trimming took off 1 base at V and 4 bases at J, with 5 bases between the two ends. CDR3 in amino acids: CASSLGTNQPQHF. CDR3 DNA: TGTGCCAGCAGTTTAGGGACGAATCAGCCCCAGCATTTT.

This clonotype was counted only a few times. This chain links TRBV7-8 with TRBJ2-1; 7 bases agree with TRBD2. J was trimmed by 4 bases and V by 3 bases; bases with no gene match: 12. From germline, CDR1 is SGHVS and CDR2 FQNEAQ. The CDR3 is 17 amino acids. This CDR3 reads CASSFTPGLTGYNEQFF. In DNA form, the CDR3 reads TGTGCCAGCAGCTTCACCCCGGGACTAACGGGTTACAATGAGCAGTTCTTC.

This clonotype was observed many times. CDR3 in amino acids: CATSDWTSGSTDTQYF. The CDR3 coding sequence is TGTGCCACCAGTGATTGGACTAGCGGATCCACAGATACGCAGTATTTT. V and J are TRBV24-1 and TRBJ2-3, with 10 nucleotides matching TRBD2. V lost 2 bases and J lost 2; bases outside the gene matches: 3. This CDR3 region has 16 residues. Germline assignment: CDR1 KGHDR and CDR2 SFDVKD.

This clonotype was observed a handful of times. The chain uses TRBV6-5 and TRBJ1-3; the match to TRBD1 covers 9 bases. This CDR3 contains 12 residues. Germline V CDR1 and CDR2: MNHEY, SVGAGI. After removal of 6 bases from V and 16 bases from J, the junction contained 10 bases not matched to a gene. The CDR3 sequence is CASRPRTGGSYF. CDR3 in DNA: TGTGCCAGCAGACCTCGAACAGGGGGCTCGTATTTT.

This clonotype was observed a handful of times. The genes are TRBV12-3 or TRBV12-4 and TRBJ2-7, with 8 bases identical to TRBD1. This CDR3 spans 16 amino acids. V shed 2 bases, J shed 3 bases, and the junction held 9 bases outside the gene matches. CDR3 DNA sequence: TGTGCCAGCAGTTTAAGGCTCAGGGGGCAGGGCTACGAGCAGTACTTC. Encoded protein: CASSLRLRGQGYEQYF.

This chain uses TRBV29-1 with TRBJ2-6, with 8 positions matching TRBD1. V gave up 3 bases and J gave up 4 bases; unmatched junction bases: 8. This CDR3 contains 16 residues. Per germline, CDR1 SQVTM and CDR2 ANQGSEA. The CDR3 sequence is CSVDRGPTGGANVLTF. DNA of the CDR3: TGCAGCGTTGACAGGGGGCCTACAGGAGGGGCCAACGTCCTGACTTTC.

For the CDR3, the DNA is TGTGCCAGCAGTTTTTTCACAGGAATCGGAGGCTACACCTTC. Translating gives CASSFFTGIGGYTF. The chain is built from TRBV12-3 or TRBV12-4 and TRBJ1-2, with a tentative D call TRBD1 (5 bases). Trimming took 3 bases from V and 8 from J, leaving 16 bases between them. CDR3 length: 14 amino acids.

This clonotype turned up a few times. The chain joins TRBV6-5 to TRBJ1-5; TRBD1 matches 7 bases. The ends lost 6 bases at V and 4 bases at J; junction bases unmatched: 9. The germline V gene encodes CDR1 MNHEY and CDR2 SVGAGI. This CDR3 spans 15 amino acids. The CDR3 region has the DNA TGTGCCAGCAGGCGGGTGGGACAGACGAATCAGCCCCAGCATTTT. Translated: CASRRVGQTNQPQHF.

The chain has TRBV20-1 and TRBJ1-5; no reliable D call. The CDR3 consists of 13 residues. From germline, CDR1 is DFQATT and CDR2 SNEGSKA (reference sequence). V gave up 3 bases and J gave up 1 base, with 7 bases separating them. The CDR3 nucleotides read TGCAGTGCTAGGGGTGAAAGCAATCAGCCCCAGCATTTT. Translating gives CSARGESNQPQHF.

The chain carries TRBV3-1 and TRBJ1-4; D is undetermined. Trimming removed 1 base at V and 8 bases at J, with 14 bases between. CDR3 size: 15 residues. CDR1 is LGHDT, CDR2 YNNKEL, per germline (reference sequence). The CDR3 sequence: CASSQGGTRTEKLFF. The CDR3 region has the DNA TGTGCCAGCAGCCAAGGTGGCACAAGGACGGAAAAACTGTTTTTT.